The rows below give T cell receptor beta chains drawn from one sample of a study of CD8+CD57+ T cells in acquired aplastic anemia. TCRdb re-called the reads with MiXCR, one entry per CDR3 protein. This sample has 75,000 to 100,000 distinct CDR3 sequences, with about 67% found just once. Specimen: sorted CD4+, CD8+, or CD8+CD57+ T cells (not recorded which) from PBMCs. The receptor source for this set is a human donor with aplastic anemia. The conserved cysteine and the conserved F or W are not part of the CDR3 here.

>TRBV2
ASSGTSGSQETQY
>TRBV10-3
AISEYAGEIYNEQF
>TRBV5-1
ASSLNGVTNEKLF
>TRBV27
ASSLLVGLDYNEQF
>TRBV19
ASSMWRGRNSPLH
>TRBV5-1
ASSLGVVSRDTQY
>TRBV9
ASSSGLINSPLH
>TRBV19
ATAQGREETQY
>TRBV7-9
ASSQGGNSPLH
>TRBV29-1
SVALYRYDEQF
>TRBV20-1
SARDMSGSSYNEQF
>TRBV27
ASSLGLPRNTEAF
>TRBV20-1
SARATVYEQY
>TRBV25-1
ASSPSYEQY
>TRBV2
ASRPDTGNSPLH
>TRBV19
ASRTDSQETQY
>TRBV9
ASSVAPTMNTEAF
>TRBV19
ASRDLAGSDEQF
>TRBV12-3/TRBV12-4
ASSSGTLVDEQY
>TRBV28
ASSFGANYGYT
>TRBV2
AGSEAGGRQNSPLH
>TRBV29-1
SVEGGGNQETQY